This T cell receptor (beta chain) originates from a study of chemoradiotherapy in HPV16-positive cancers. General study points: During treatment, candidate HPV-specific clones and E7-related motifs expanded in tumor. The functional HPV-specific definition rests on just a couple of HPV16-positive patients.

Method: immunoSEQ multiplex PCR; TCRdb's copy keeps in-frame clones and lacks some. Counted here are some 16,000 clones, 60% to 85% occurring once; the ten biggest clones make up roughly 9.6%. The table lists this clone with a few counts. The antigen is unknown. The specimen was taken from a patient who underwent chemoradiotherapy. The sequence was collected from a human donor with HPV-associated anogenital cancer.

The CDR3 is CASSLWTGLSNQPQHF. In DNA form, the CDR3 reads TGTGCCAGCAGCCTATGGACAGGGTTGAGCAATCAGCCCCAGCATTTT. The rearrangement uses TRBV7-2 and TRBJ1-5, with 8 bases lining up with TRBD1. CDR3 size: 16 residues. V was pared by 5 bases and J by 1 base, with 7 bases of the junction left unmatched. Germline CDR1 SGHTA, CDR2 FQGNSA.